These 26 T cell receptor beta chains share one sample of origin, sequenced in a study of blood T cell repertoires in COVID-19. The protocol was immunoSEQ multiplex PCR, while the TCRdb copy is restricted to in-frame clones and leaves out a portion. The data show tens of thousands of clones, around 88% seen once. Sequences were obtained from peripheral blood. Receptors originate from a man aged 55 to 70 with acute or convalescent COVID-19.

In DNA, the CDR3 is TGTGCCAGCAGCAGTGACACGCAGCTGTTTTTT. It specifies CASSSDTQLFF. This chain links TRBV21-1 with TRBJ2-2; the D call in the table, TRBD1, was not verified against the DNA. TRBV21-1 is described as a pseudogene. The CDR3 spans 11 residues.

The gene calls are TRBV18 and TRBJ1-6, with D possibly TRBD1 on 5 matching bases. The CDR3 loop spans 13 amino acids. Deletions cut 3 bases from V and 9 bases from J, with 9 bases between. CDR1 is KGHSH and CDR2 is LQKENI in the germline V gene. CDR3: CASSPGGGSPLHF. The CDR3 DNA reads as TGTGCCAGCTCACCCGGGGGAGGTTCACCCCTCCACTTT.

The rearrangement uses TRBV4-3 and TRBJ1-2, with D tentatively TRBD1 (5 bases). The CDR3 contains 15 residues. Trimming removed 0 bases at V and 4 bases at J, with 12 bases between. CDR1 LGHNA and CDR2 YSLEER come from the germline V gene. This CDR3 is CASSQDERGSYGYTF. CDR3 bases: TGCGCCAGCAGCCAAGATGAAAGGGGATCCTATGGCTACACCTTC.

The chain carries TRBV15 and TRBJ1-1, with D uncertain. Trimming cost V 1 base and J 0 bases, with 6 bases left between them. In germline, CDR1 is LNHNV, CDR2 YYDKDF (reference sequence). The CDR3 is 14 amino acids. The CDR3 region is CATSRGGVNTEAFF. The CDR3 nucleotides read TGTGCCACCAGCAGAGGCGGGGTGAACACTGAAGCTTTCTTT.

CDR3 loop: CASSEGTGGYGYTF. The CDR3 bases are TGTGCCAGCAGCGAGGGGACAGGGGGTTATGGCTACACCTTC. This chain connects TRBV28 to TRBJ1-2; 11 positions agree with TRBD1. V lost 6 bases to trimming and J lost 5 bases; unmatched junction nucleotides: 5. Germline lookup yields CDR1 MDHEN and CDR2 SYDVKM. This CDR3 has 14 amino acids.

This clone was seen more than once but under ten times. The chain is built from TRBV6-5 and TRBJ1-5; D remains ambiguous. Germline-derived CDR1 and CDR2 are MNHEY and SVGAGI. CDR3 size: 14 residues. Trimming left V 10 bases short and J 3 bases short, with 16 bases between. CDR3 region: CATHLAGYNQPQHF. In nucleotides, the CDR3 is TGTGCCACCCACCTCGCGGGCTACAATCAGCCCCAGCATTTT.

This clone occurred once. J is TRBJ2-1 and V is TRBV6-2 or TRBV6-3, with D unresolved. V lost 0 bases and J 9 bases, leaving 12 bases between the germline ends. The CDR3 has 14 residues. Germline lookup yields CDR1 MNHEY and CDR2 SVGEGT. As DNA, the CDR3 is TGTGCCAGCAGTTACTCTCTAGGTTCGAGTGAGCAGTTCTTC. This codes for CASSYSLGSSEQFF.

This rearrangement joins TRBV6-5 to TRBJ2-7, with 11 bases fitting TRBD2. Germline V gene lookup returns CDR1 MNHEY and CDR2 SVGAGI. CDR3 length: 15 amino acids. V trimming: 0 bases; J trimming: 4 bases; junction bases outside the gene matches: 2. The CDR3 reads CASSYSSGGAYEQYF. CDR3 nucleotides: TGTGCCAGCAGTTACTCTAGCGGGGGGGCGTACGAGCAGTACTTC.

V gene TRBV7-9 combines with J gene TRBJ1-5; D gene unclear. Germline V gives CDR1 SEHNR, CDR2 FQNEAQ (reference sequence). The CDR3 length is 13 residues. Trimming took 1 base from V and 4 from J, leaving 5 bases between them. CDR3 residues: CASSLDENQPQHF. CDR3 DNA sequence: TGTGCCAGCAGCTTAGATGAGAATCAGCCCCAGCATTTT.

The CDR3 spells CASSLQGAGYEQYF. In DNA form, the CDR3 reads TGTGCCAGCAGCCTACAGGGGGCGGGCTACGAGCAGTACTTC. This chain links TRBV7-8 with TRBJ2-7, with TRBD1 identical over 9 bases. Looked up from germline, CDR1 is SGHVS and CDR2 is FQNEAQ. The CDR3 is 14 residues long. V was clipped by 5 bases and J by 3 bases; unmatched bases: 5.

The CDR3 DNA sequence: TGTGCCAGCAGCTTATCGAGGACAGGTCATCAGCCCCAGCATTTT. Protein sequence: CASSLSRTGHQPQHF. The rearrangement uses TRBV7-8 and TRBJ1-5; TRBD1 aligns across 7 bases. Germline V gene lookup returns CDR1 SGHVS and CDR2 FQNEAQ. The CDR3 is 15 amino acids. The V and J ends lost 2 bases and 5 bases, in that order; junction bases with no gene match: 6.

Remarks on this clone: This sample includes further DNA sequences coding for the same CDR3. This chain connects TRBV3-1 (or the pseudogene TRBV3-2) to TRBJ1-1; perhaps TRBD1 as D (6 bases). V shed 4 bases and J shed 5 bases, with 8 bases lying between them. CDR1 is LGHDT and CDR2 is YNNKEL in the germline V gene (reference sequence). The CDR3 loop spans 12 amino acids. CDR3 in amino acids: CASSPGVTEAFF. In DNA, the CDR3 is TGTGCCAGCAGCCCAGGGGTAACTGAAGCTTTCTTT.

This chain joins TRBV7-2 and TRBJ2-1; 13 nucleotides agree with TRBD2. J was trimmed by 2 bases and V by 4 bases; bases with no gene match: 2. CDR3 size: 16 residues. Germline lookup yields CDR1 SGHTA and CDR2 FQGNSA. The CDR3 DNA is TGTGCCAGCAGCTCAGGACTAGCGGGGGCCTACAATGAGCAGTTCTTC. It is translated as CASSSGLAGAYNEQFF.

This clone occurred a few times. At one of its ends the junction is not consistent with the germline gene, which may arise from a read error. The DNA for the CDR3 is TGTGCCAGCAGCCCCGGCGAAAGGGGATTTCACTTC. It yields the protein CASSPGERGFHF. This chain joins TRBV3-1 (or the pseudogene TRBV3-2) and TRBJ2-7, with D possibly being TRBD1 (5 bases). This CDR3 spans 12 amino acids. The germline gives CDR1 LGHDT, CDR2 YNNKEL (reference sequence).

This sequence joins TRBV24-1 and TRBJ1-5, with D maybe TRBD1 (6 bases). V was trimmed by 8 bases and J by 6 bases, leaving 28 bases between them. The CDR3 is 18 residues long. CDR1 and CDR2 from the germline V gene are KGHDR and SFDVKD. Here the CDR3 reads CATNDFVQTGSDGQPQHF. For the CDR3, the DNA is TGTGCCACCAACGACTTCGTCCAAACAGGGAGCGACGGTCAGCCCCAGCATTTT.

The V call is TRBV2, the J call TRBJ1-1; D gene uncertain. V was cut by 5 bases and J by 11 bases, with 15 bases left in between. The germline gives CDR1 SNHLY, CDR2 FYNNEI. The CDR3 has 12 amino acids. The chain's CDR3 is CASSLRTVMAFF. CDR3 bases: TGTGCCAGCAGTTTACGTACTGTGATGGCTTTCTTT.

V usage is TRBV3-1 (or the pseudogene TRBV3-2) and J usage is TRBJ1-1; D uncertain. Between the trimmed V and J ends, which lost 2 bases and 9 bases, there was a span of 10 bases. The germline V gene has CDR1 LGHDT and CDR2 YNNKEL (reference sequence). This CDR3 has 12 amino acids. The CDR3 loop reads CASSQKPGKAFF. The CDR3, as DNA: TGTGCCAGCAGCCAAAAACCGGGAAAAGCTTTCTTT.

CDR3 region: CASSIDLTPGGGRTEAFF. The DNA of the CDR3 is TGTGCCAGTAGTATAGATCTGACCCCGGGAGGGGGCAGGACTGAAGCTTTCTTT. The V and J genes are TRBV19 and TRBJ1-1; 7 bases are a match to TRBD1. After removal of 0 bases from V and 5 bases from J, the junction contained 15 bases not matched to a gene. This CDR3 has 18 residues. In germline, CDR1 is LNHDA, CDR2 SQIVND (reference sequence). Drawing the rest from reference TRBV19 and TRBJ1-1, the complete variable domain is DGGITQSPKYLFRKEGQNVTLSCEQNLNHDAMYWYRQDPGQGLRLIYYSQIVNDFQKGDIAEGYSVSREKKESFPLTVTSAQKNPTAFYLCASSIDLTPGGGRTEAFFGQGTRLTVV.

The chain recombines TRBV30 with TRBJ1-1, with 7 bases that match TRBD1. Germline V lookup: CDR1 GTSNPN, CDR2 SVGIG (reference sequence). This CDR3 is built from 15 residues. V shed 4 bases, J shed 4 bases, and the junction held 12 bases outside the gene matches. Written as DNA, the CDR3 is TGTGCCTGGAAACCGTCGACAGGGTACGGCACTGAAGCTTTCTTT. As protein: CAWKPSTGYGTEAFF.

This rearrangement joins TRBV6-1 to TRBJ2-1; D is possibly TRBD2 (5 bases). The CDR3 is made up of 12 amino acids. The germline gives CDR1 MNHNS, CDR2 SASEGT. With 4 bases removed from V and 7 bases from J, the gap between germline ends came to 8 bases. The CDR3 DNA follows: TGTGCCAGCAGTGGCGGGTGGAATGAGCAGTTCTTC. This codes for CASSGGWNEQFF.

The rearrangement uses TRBV24-1 and TRBJ2-4; 9 bases match TRBD2. Looked up from germline, CDR1 is KGHDR and CDR2 is SFDVKD. V was clipped by 5 bases and J by 8 bases; unmatched bases: 18. This CDR3 is 18 amino acids long. CDR3 sequence reads: CATSVGQTGGGAGDIQYF. In nucleotides, the CDR3 is TGTGCCACCAGTGTTGGTCAGACTGGCGGGGGGGCCGGGGACATTCAGTACTTC.

The rearrangement joins TRBV6-1 to TRBJ2-2; 13 positions agree with TRBD2. CDR1 MNHNS and CDR2 SASEGT come from the germline V gene. V was pared by 3 bases and J by 1 base, with 2 bases of the junction left unmatched. The CDR3 sequence is 17 residues long. This CDR3 reads CASSERLAGGNTGELFF. CDR3 bases: TGTGCCAGCAGTGAGAGACTAGCGGGGGGGAACACCGGGGAGCTGTTTTTT.

This clone was counted a single time. The J gene is TRBJ2-2, the V gene TRBV10-3; 8 bases are shared with TRBD2. Trimming took 2 bases from V and 5 from J; bases not matched to a gene: 4. The CDR3 has 15 residues. Per germline, CDR1 ENHRY and CDR2 SYGVKD. The CDR3 DNA reads TGTGCCATCAGTGAGGGAGCGGGGGAAACCGGGGAGCTGTTTTTT. Encoded protein: CAISEGAGETGELFF.

V usage is TRBV9 and J usage is TRBJ2-7, with 8 bases aligning to TRBD2. The CDR3 covers 15 residues. Germline assignment: CDR1 SGDLS and CDR2 YYNGEE. V shed 0 bases and J 0 bases; nucleotides not matched to a gene: 2. Here the CDR3 DNA reads TGTGCCAGCAGCGTAGAGAGCGGGAGCTCCTACGAGCAGTACTTC. This encodes CASSVESGSSYEQYF. The whole variable domain, remainder taken from reference TRBV9 and TRBJ2-7, is DSGVTQTPKHLITATGQRVTLRCSPRSGDLSVYWYQQSLDQGLQFLIQYYNGEERAKGNILERFSAQQFPDLHSELNLSSLELGDSALYFCASSVESGSSYEQYFGPGTRLTVT.

The rearrangement links TRBV30 to TRBJ1-2, with D tentatively TRBD1 (5 bases). The germline CDR1 and CDR2 sequences are GTSNPN and SVGIG (reference sequence). The CDR3 extends over 15 amino acids. Trimming took off 5 bases at V and 2 bases at J, with 18 bases between the two ends. CDR3 in amino acids: CAWYERAGQNYGYTF. Written as DNA, the CDR3 is TGTGCCTGGTACGAACGGGCAGGGCAAAACTATGGCTACACCTTC.

This rearrangement joins TRBV9 to TRBJ1-2, with D possibly matching TRBD1 (5 bases). The CDR3 totals 13 residues. Germline V gene sequence: CDR1 SGDLS, CDR2 YYNGEE. V was trimmed by 4 bases and J by 4 bases, leaving 11 bases between them. CDR3 sequence reads: CASSPGGSYGYTF. DNA for the CDR3: TGTGCCAGCAGCCCCGGGGGTAGCTATGGCTACACCTTC.